A single sample is the source of the 2 T cell receptor beta chains below, sequenced in a study of cytomegalovirus exposure and HLA in healthy donors. In the PCR, 60 Vbeta and 13 Jbeta primers were used. Clones were sequenced by immunoSEQ multiplex PCR, and TCRdb holds only the in-frame ones, with some missing. The sample gives about 150,000 clones, approximately 80% of which show up once; approximately 14% is in the top ten. The sequencing input was PBMCs. All receptors come from a woman aged 40 to 50 in good health and CMV-seronegative.

This clone is a singleton in its sample. The chain uses TRBV14 and TRBJ2-1, with TRBD1 as a possible D gene (6 bases). Germline values: CDR1 SGHDN, CDR2 FVKESK. V lost 3 bases, J lost 9 bases, and 21 bases lay in between. This CDR3 contains 16 residues. The CDR3 sequence: CASSQEKGTSTGEQFF. CDR3 nucleotides: TGTGCCAGCAGCCAGGAAAAGGGGACAAGTACCGGTGAGCAGTTCTTC. Full variable domain (outside the CDR3, taken from reference TRBV14 and TRBJ2-1): EAGVTQFPSHSVIEKGQTVTLRCDPISGHDNLYWYRRVMGKEIKFLLHFVKESKQDESGMPNNRFLAERTGGTYSTLKVQPAELEDSGVYFCASSQEKGTSTGEQFFGPGTRLTVL.

V usage is TRBV29-1 and J usage is TRBJ2-2, with a possible D match to TRBD2 (5 bases). The germline V gene has CDR1 SQVTM and CDR2 ANQGSEA. Trimming shortened V by 6 bases and J by 7 bases, and 9 bases separated the two germline ends. CDR3 length equals 11 residues. The CDR3 reads CSVGVVGELFF. The CDR3 DNA is TGCAGCGTCGGGGTCGTCGGGGAGCTGTTTTTT.